This entry describes one T cell receptor beta chain. The data derive from a study of technical replicates of blood from several donors. Using immunoSEQ multiplex PCR, the repertoire was profiled, and TCRdb retains in-frame clones only, with some absent. Here the sample spans about 90,000 clones, roughly 93% being singletons. This CDR3 is 14 amino acids long. Germline V gene data show CDR1 as SEHNR and CDR2 as FQNEAQ (reference sequence). Trimming removed 2 bases at V and 5 bases at J, with 12 bases between. V and J are TRBV7-9 and TRBJ1-1; D uncertain. Sequencing input: T cells isolated from PBMCs. The clonotype comes from a human donor in good health. CDR3 in amino acids: CASSLLASVTEAFF. CDR3 coding DNA: TGTGCCAGCAGCTTACTTGCGAGCGTTACTGAAGCTTTCTTT.